The 31 T cell receptor beta chains presented below share a single source sample, sequenced in a study of cytomegalovirus exposure and HLA in healthy donors. The PCR ran on 60 Vbeta and 13 Jbeta primers. Libraries were prepared by immunoSEQ multiplex PCR; TCRdb keeps only in-frame clonotypes and omits some of them. The top ten hold approximately 6.7% of the sample, which has about 130,000 clones, 85% seen once. Sequencing used PBMCs. The receptors originated from a woman aged 30 to 39 in good health and CMV-seropositive.

This clone was found once. V usage is TRBV5-6 and J usage is TRBJ1-4; 9 bases are shared with TRBD1. J was trimmed by 11 bases and V by 0 bases; bases with no gene match: 8. Germline CDR1 and CDR2: SGHDT and YYEEEE. The CDR3 sequence is 15 residues long. The CDR3 protein is CASSLGPGQGVKLFF. The CDR3, as DNA: TGTGCCAGCAGCTTGGGGCCGGGACAGGGAGTTAAACTGTTTTTT.

The count of this clone is one. The genes are TRBV7-9 and TRBJ1-5; 7 nucleotides align to TRBD1. This CDR3 contains 14 residues. Germline values: CDR1 SEHNR, CDR2 FQNEAQ (reference sequence). J gave up 4 bases and V 4 bases, and 4 bases lay outside the gene matches. The CDR3 nucleotides read TGTGCCAGCAGCTGGGCAGGGGGGAATCAGCCCCAGCATTTT. Amino acid sequence: CASSWAGGNQPQHF.

About this clone itself: This same CDR3 is encoded by further DNA sequences in the sample. The J gene is TRBJ1-6, the V gene TRBV5-1; 10 positions agree with TRBD1. V shed 0 bases, J shed 0 bases, and the junction held 0 bases outside the gene matches. Germline lookup yields CDR1 SGHRS and CDR2 YFSETQ. This CDR3 comprises 17 residues. CDR3 nucleotides: TGCGCCAGCAGCTTGGGGACAGGGGGCTCCTATAATTCACCCCTCCACTTT. This codes for CASSLGTGGSYNSPLHF.

This CDR3 reads CASSTSSGRAKETQYF. The CDR3 region has the DNA TGTGCCAGCAGCACTTCTAGCGGGAGGGCCAAAGAGACCCAGTACTTC. V usage is TRBV7-2 and J usage is TRBJ2-5, with 12 bases fitting TRBD2. Unmatched junction bases numbered 7, after V lost 5 bases and J lost 3 bases. The CDR3 runs 16 residues. The germline V gene encodes CDR1 SGHTA and CDR2 FQGNSA.

J is TRBJ2-1 and V is TRBV6-1; 7 positions match TRBD1. This CDR3 has 16 amino acids. CDR1 is MNHNS and CDR2 is SASEGT in the germline V gene. V shed 1 base and J 12 bases; nucleotides not matched to a gene: 15. For the CDR3, the DNA is TGTGCCAGCAGTGAAGTAGGACAGGACACCCTAAAGGGGCAGTTCTTC. Amino acid sequence: CASSEVGQDTLKGQFF.

This chain uses TRBV18 with TRBJ1-4; no reliable D call. Deletions cut 2 bases from V and 5 bases from J, with 9 bases between. Per the germline V gene, CDR1 is KGHSH and CDR2 is LQKENI. The CDR3 runs 14 residues. The chain's CDR3 is CASSPGAGNEKLFF. The CDR3 nucleotides are TGTGCCAGCTCACCAGGCGCGGGAAATGAAAAACTGTTTTTT.

Remarks on this clone: The same CDR3 arises from other DNA sequences in this sample as well. J is TRBJ2-1 and V is TRBV5-1, with D perhaps TRBD1 (6 bases). Germline assignment: CDR1 SGHRS and CDR2 YFSETQ. The CDR3 length is 13 residues. Trimming left V 4 bases short and J 3 bases short, with 8 bases between. CDR3 residues: CASSPDSYNEQFF. CDR3 in DNA: TGCGCCAGCAGCCCGGACAGCTACAATGAGCAGTTCTTC. Together with reference TRBV5-1 and TRBJ2-1, the CDR3 gives the full variable domain: KAGVTQTPRYLIKTRGQQVTLSCSPISGHRSVSWYQQTPGQGLQFLFEYFSETQRNKGNFPGRFSGRQFSNSRSEMNVSTLELGDSALYLCASSPDSYNEQFFGPGTRLTVL.

This clone came up once. The gene calls are TRBV23-1 and TRBJ2-5; TRBD1 aligns across 7 bases. TRBV23-1 is recorded as an ORF, its role being uncertain. This CDR3 has 15 amino acids. J gave up 5 bases and V 6 bases, and 12 bases lay outside the gene matches. Here the CDR3 reads CASSPIIQGPETQYF. CDR3 coding DNA: TGCGCCAGCAGCCCGATCATACAGGGGCCCGAGACCCAGTACTTC.

The rearrangement links TRBV7-6 to TRBJ2-7; D is possibly TRBD2 (5 bases). The V end lost 5 bases, the J end lost 0 bases, and 11 bases lay between the germline ends. The CDR3 spans 14 residues. In germline, CDR1 is SGHVS, CDR2 FNYEAQ. CDR3 residues: CASSTAGPSYEQYF. CDR3 DNA: TGTGCCAGCAGCACCGCGGGCCCCTCCTACGAGCAGTACTTC.

This rearrangement joins TRBV5-4 to TRBJ1-1, with D maybe TRBD1 (6 bases). Trimming shortened V by 4 bases and J by 1 base, and 8 bases separated the two germline ends. In germline, CDR1 is SGHNT, CDR2 YYREEE (reference sequence). The CDR3 has 13 amino acids. The CDR3 region is CASSPQGNTEAFF. CDR3 nucleotide sequence: TGTGCCAGCAGCCCACAGGGGAACACTGAAGCTTTCTTT. Full variable domain (missing parts from reference TRBV5-4 and TRBJ1-1): ETGVTQSPTHLIKTRGQQVTLRCSSQSGHNTVSWYQQALGQGPQFIFQYYREEENGRGNFPPRFSGLQFPNYSSELNVNALELDDSALYLCASSPQGNTEAFFGQGTRLTVV.

The CDR3 spells CASSLIENQPQHF. Written as DNA, the CDR3 is TGTGCCAGCAGCCTGATAGAAAATCAGCCCCAGCATTTT. V gene TRBV5-8 combines with J gene TRBJ1-5; D remains ambiguous. The CDR3 consists of 13 residues. CDR1 SGHTS and CDR2 YDEGEE come from the germline V gene. The V end was cut by 4 bases, the J end by 4 bases, with 9 bases between.

The J gene is TRBJ2-1, the V gene TRBV6-1, with 9 bases identical to TRBD1. Germline CDR1 is MNHNS and CDR2 is SASEGT. The CDR3 has 15 amino acids. After removal of 6 bases from V and 6 bases from J, the junction contained 9 bases not matched to a gene. The CDR3 here is CASRKGQGYSNEQFF. The CDR3 coding sequence is TGTGCCAGCAGAAAGGGACAGGGTTATAGCAATGAGCAGTTCTTC.

V gene TRBV9 combines with J gene TRBJ2-3, with 16 bases matching TRBD2. Trimming at V came to 3 bases and at J to 1 base, leaving 11 bases not matched to a gene. The germline V gene has CDR1 SGDLS and CDR2 YYNGEE. The CDR3 sequence is 20 residues long. Here the CDR3 reads CASSGRPGTSGREGTDTQYF. The CDR3 nucleotides are TGTGCCAGCAGCGGACGCCCCGGGACTAGCGGGAGGGAGGGCACAGATACGCAGTATTTT.

The rearrangement links TRBV7-2 to TRBJ2-7; 7 positions match TRBD1. This CDR3 has 17 residues. From germline, CDR1 is SGHTA and CDR2 FQGNSA. Unmatched junction bases numbered 13, after V lost 4 bases and J lost 1 base. CDR3: CASSSSRGGERSYEQYF. In nucleotides, the CDR3 is TGTGCCAGCAGCTCCTCCAGAGGGGGCGAGCGGTCCTACGAGCAGTACTTC.

V and J are TRBV7-8 and TRBJ2-7; 10 bases agree with TRBD2. V shed 8 bases and J 3 bases; nucleotides not matched to a gene: 7. Germline V gives CDR1 SGHVS, CDR2 FQNEAQ. The CDR3 sequence is 14 residues long. CDR3 loop: CASSIAGGLYEQYF. Here the CDR3 DNA reads TGTGCCAGCTCCATAGCGGGGGGCCTCTACGAGCAGTACTTC.

The V call is TRBV18, the J call TRBJ1-1; no reliable D call. The V and J ends lost 5 bases and 1 base respectively, with 17 bases between them. Germline CDR1 reads KGHSH; CDR2 reads LQKENI. This CDR3 region has 16 residues. The CDR3 DNA reads as TGTGCCAGCTCAATCCTATTCCCCCTCCCGAACACTGAAGCTTTCTTT. Translating gives CASSILFPLPNTEAFF.

The chain uses TRBV5-1 and TRBJ1-1; D is possibly TRBD1 (5 bases). The V gene lost 7 bases and the J gene lost 6 bases, with 16 bases spanning the gap. The CDR3 runs to 13 residues. Germline V lookup: CDR1 SGHRS, CDR2 YFSETQ. CDR3 in DNA: TGCGCCAGCTCCCGGGGGGGAAAGCCTGAAGCTTTCTTT. Protein sequence: CASSRGGKPEAFF.

The rearrangement joins TRBV5-5 to TRBJ2-7; maybe TRBD2 (5 bases). The germline V and J ends were trimmed by 1 base and 6 bases, with 14 bases remaining between them. The germline V gene has CDR1 SGHKS and CDR2 YYEKEE (reference sequence). The CDR3 has 14 amino acids. DNA of the CDR3: TGTGCCAGCAGCTTGATGGAGAGGGTAGGCGAGCAGTACTTC. Protein: CASSLMERVGEQYF.

This clone appeared a single time. V and J are TRBV28 and TRBJ1-2, with 9 bases matching TRBD1. V dropped 5 bases and J dropped 8; count of bases not matched to a gene: 6. CDR3 length equals 13 residues. Germline V CDR1 and CDR2: MDHEN, SYDVKM. The CDR3: CASSTGQGLGYTF. CDR3 in DNA: TGTGCCAGCAGTACCGGACAGGGGTTAGGCTACACCTTC.

This chain links TRBV4-1 with TRBJ2-7; 11 bases align to TRBD2. V gave up 3 bases and J gave up 2 bases; unmatched junction bases: 9. The CDR3 runs to 17 residues. Germline CDR1 MGHRA, CDR2 YSYEKL. The CDR3 DNA reads TGCGCCAGCAGCCAGGCCCCCGGGACTAGCGGAACCTACGAGCAGTACTTC. Its translation is CASSQAPGTSGTYEQYF.

This clone has only one observation. The J gene is TRBJ1-5, the V gene TRBV2; 8 bases align to TRBD1. Germline CDR1 and CDR2: SNHLY and FYNNEI. The CDR3 contains 15 residues. Germline trimming cut 4 bases from V and 0 bases from J; bases unmatched to any gene: 2. The CDR3 DNA sequence: TGTGCCAGCAGTGGGGGACAGGCTAGCAATCAGCCCCAGCATTTT. Encoded protein: CASSGGQASNQPQHF.

The rearrangement uses TRBV7-9 and TRBJ2-1, with D perhaps matching TRBD2 (5 bases). From germline, CDR1 is SEHNR and CDR2 FQNEAQ (reference sequence). The CDR3 totals 11 residues. Trimming took 8 bases from V and 7 from J, leaving 9 bases between them. Here the CDR3 reads CASDEGNEQFF. CDR3 DNA sequence: TGTGCCAGCGACGAGGGAAATGAGCAGTTCTTC. The whole variable domain, remainder taken from reference TRBV7-9 and TRBJ2-1, is DTGVSQNPRHKITKRGQNVTFRCDPISEHNRLYWYRQTLGQGPEFLTYFQNEAQLEKSRLLSDRFSAERPKGSFSTLEIQRTEQGDSAMYLCASDEGNEQFFGPGTRLTVL.

The V gene is TRBV19, the J gene TRBJ1-5; tentatively, D is TRBD1 (5 bases). The CDR3 loop spans 15 amino acids. Germline assignment: CDR1 LNHDA and CDR2 SQIVND (reference sequence). Trimming stripped 3 bases from V and 3 bases from J, with 12 bases between. This CDR3 reads CASSIGHRINQPQHF. The DNA of the CDR3 is TGTGCCAGTAGTATCGGGCACAGGATCAATCAGCCCCAGCATTTT.

This sequence joins TRBV28 and TRBJ1-2, with no clear D. Germline V lookup: CDR1 MDHEN, CDR2 SYDVKM. The CDR3 runs to 12 residues. Trimming removed 4 bases at V and 4 bases at J, with 7 bases between. In DNA, the CDR3 is TGTGCCAGCAGTTCAGGTGGCTATGGCTACACCTTC. This sequence encodes CASSSGGYGYTF.

The J gene is TRBJ1-2, the V gene TRBV6-1; TRBD1 might be the D (5 bases). This CDR3 comprises 13 residues. CDR1 is MNHNS and CDR2 is SASEGT in the germline V gene. Deletions cut 11 bases from V and 3 bases from J, with 16 bases between. The chain's CDR3 is CAGRDPWDYGYTF. DNA of the CDR3: TGTGCCGGGAGGGACCCCTGGGACTATGGCTACACCTTC.

The chain links TRBV30 to TRBJ1-1; no reliable D call. Trimming removed 3 bases at V and 5 bases at J, with 16 bases between. Germline V gene data show CDR1 as GTSNPN and CDR2 as SVGIG (reference sequence). The CDR3 has 14 amino acids. DNA of the CDR3: TGTGCCTGGAGAGATTCACCCCCGGGGACTGAAGCTTTCTTT. Amino acid sequence: CAWRDSPPGTEAFF. Based on the CDR3 plus reference TRBV30 and TRBJ1-1, the full variable domain is SQTIHQWPATLVQPVGSPLSLECTVEGTSNPNLYWYRQAAGRGLQLLFYSVGIGQISSEVPQNLSASRPQDRQFILSSKKLLLSDSGFYLCAWRDSPPGTEAFFGQGTRLTVV.

The chain employs TRBV10-3 and TRBJ2-1; 16 bases line up with TRBD2. The CDR3 runs to 19 residues. The ends lost 3 bases at V and 3 bases at J; junction bases unmatched: 8. Germline V gives CDR1 ENHRY, CDR2 SYGVKD. The CDR3: CAISDSGTSGRGDYNEQFF. The CDR3 region has the DNA TGTGCCATCAGTGATTCCGGGACTAGCGGGAGGGGGGACTACAATGAGCAGTTCTTC.

The chain has TRBV7-2 and TRBJ2-2; 12 bases align to TRBD2. Germline V gives CDR1 SGHTA, CDR2 FQGNSA. The V and J ends lost 10 bases and 6 bases, in that order; junction bases with no gene match: 3. The CDR3 spans 13 residues. The CDR3 bases are TGTGCCATACGACTAGCGGGGGCCGGGGAGCTGTTTTTT. Protein sequence: CAIRLAGAGELFF.

The V call is TRBV5-4, the J call TRBJ2-2; D uncertain. The CDR3 runs 13 residues. V gave up 4 bases and J gave up 2 bases, with 6 bases separating them. The germline gives CDR1 SGHNT, CDR2 YYREEE (reference sequence). CDR3 bases: TGTGCCAGCAGCGTTCCTAACACCGGGGAGCTGTTTTTT. Amino acids: CASSVPNTGELFF.

This chain links TRBV18 with TRBJ1-3; 7 bases fit TRBD1. V lost 3 bases and J lost 4; bases outside the gene matches: 0. Looked up from germline, CDR1 is KGHSH and CDR2 is LQKENI. This CDR3 is 13 amino acids long. CDR3 DNA sequence: TGTGCCAGCTCACCGACAGGGGGAAACACCATATATTTT. Translated: CASSPTGGNTIYF.

The rearrangement links TRBV5-1 to TRBJ2-5, with D possibly TRBD2 on 6 matching bases. The J call may be faulty, since TRBJ2-7 better matches the DNA end. From germline, CDR1 is SGHRS and CDR2 YFSETQ. This CDR3 is built from 15 residues. CDR3 sequence (DNA): TGCGCCAGCAGCTCCCCCGGGATGGCGGGAAACGAGCAGTACTTC. Translating it yields CASSSPGMAGNEQYF.